The 9 T cell receptor beta chains in this list originate from one sample, sequenced in a study of blood T cell repertoires in COVID-19. Measured with immunoSEQ multiplex PCR; TCRdb has only the in-frame clones, and not every one. The sample has 200,000 to 250,000 clones, around 90% seen once. Sequenced: PBMCs or T cells enriched from blood (not recorded which). Source of these receptors: a woman in her forties or fifties who had recovered from COVID-19.

The V and J genes are TRBV5-1 and TRBJ1-4; 9 bases are shared with TRBD1. Germline-derived CDR1 and CDR2 are SGHRS and YFSETQ. The trim removed 4 bases at V and 6 bases at J, leaving 4 bases unmatched. The CDR3 consists of 14 residues. CDR3 loop: CASSDRTGDEKLFF. CDR3 nucleotides: TGCGCCAGCAGCGATAGGACAGGGGATGAAAAACTGTTTTTT.

V gene TRBV4-1 combines with J gene TRBJ1-2, with 8 bases that match TRBD1. With V trimmed by 1 base and J by 8 bases, 9 bases remained unmatched. The CDR3 sequence is 15 residues long. The germline V gene encodes CDR1 MGHRA and CDR2 YSYEKL. As DNA, the CDR3 is TGCGCCAGCAGCCAAGGGTCAGGGGGCGCGTTGGGCTACACCTTC. Amino acid sequence: CASSQGSGGALGYTF.

V is TRBV7-9 and J is TRBJ1-3, with D perhaps TRBD1 (6 bases). Trimming pared 4 bases from V and 3 bases from J, leaving 25 bases between. The CDR3 covers 19 residues. Germline V gives CDR1 SEHNR, CDR2 FQNEAQ (reference sequence). CDR3 loop: CASSSSTIDRTYSGNTIYF. In nucleotides, the CDR3 is TGTGCCAGCAGCTCCTCAACGATCGACAGGACTTACAGTGGAAACACCATATATTTT. Using reference TRBV7-9 and TRBJ1-3 for the parts outside the CDR3, the full variable domain is DTGVSQNPRHKITKRGQNVTFRCDPISEHNRLYWYRQTLGQGPEFLTYFQNEAQLEKSRLLSDRFSAERPKGSFSTLEIQRTEQGDSAMYLCASSSSTIDRTYSGNTIYFGEGSWLTVV.

A single count supports this clone. The chain links TRBV6-1 to TRBJ1-1, with 7 nucleotides matching TRBD1. Per the germline V gene, CDR1 is MNHNS and CDR2 is SASEGT. With 1 base clipped from V and 1 base from J, the junction kept 3 bases outside the gene matches. There are 15 residues in the CDR3. CDR3 amino acids: CASSEGTGANTEAFF. The CDR3 DNA sequence: TGTGCCAGCAGTGAAGGAACAGGGGCGAACACTGAAGCTTTCTTT.

The genes are TRBV12-3 or TRBV12-4 and TRBJ2-3, with no clear D. The CDR3 loop spans 13 amino acids. V lost 4 bases, J lost 3 bases, and 8 bases lay in between. Here the CDR3 reads CASSSDRTDTQYF. The CDR3 DNA sequence: TGTGCCAGCAGTTCCGATCGGACAGATACGCAGTATTTT.

This clone was seen a few times. V usage is TRBV19 and J usage is TRBJ1-4; D is perhaps TRBD1 (6 bases). Trimming removed 6 bases from V and 8 bases from J, with 13 bases in between. Germline CDR1 reads LNHDA; CDR2 reads SQIVND (reference sequence). The CDR3 is 13 amino acids. For the CDR3, the DNA is TGTGCCAGTAGCGGACAGATAAGAGAAAAACTGTTTTTT. Amino acid sequence: CASSGQIREKLFF. Full variable domain (outside the CDR3, taken from reference TRBV19 and TRBJ1-4): DGGITQSPKYLFRKEGQNVTLSCEQNLNHDAMYWYRQDPGQGLRLIYYSQIVNDFQKGDIAEGYSVSREKKESFPLTVTSAQKNPTAFYLCASSGQIREKLFFGSGTQLSVL.

The DNA for the CDR3 is TGTGCCAGCAGCCAGTGGCATGGCTACACCTTC. Translated: CASSQWHGYTF. This sequence joins TRBV3-1 (or the pseudogene TRBV3-2) and TRBJ1-2; the D is unclear. Between the trimmed V and J ends, which lost 3 bases and 6 bases, there was a span of 5 bases. Germline V CDR1 and CDR2: LGHDT, YNNKEL (reference sequence). This CDR3 spans 11 amino acids.

The chain has TRBV19 and TRBJ1-5; D is possibly TRBD1 (5 bases). Germline V gives CDR1 LNHDA, CDR2 SQIVND (reference sequence). The ends were cut back, 5 bases at V and 6 bases at J, with 14 bases in the middle. The CDR3 is 14 amino acids. CDR3 in amino acids: CASSSSAGPQPQHF. In DNA form, the CDR3 reads TGTGCCAGTAGTTCTTCCGCGGGGCCTCAGCCCCAGCATTTT.

This rearrangement joins TRBV18 to TRBJ2-2, with no clear D. V shed 2 bases and J shed 1 base, with 8 bases lying between them. CDR3 length equals 15 residues. From germline, CDR1 is KGHSH and CDR2 LQKENI. CDR3 loop: CASSPSYRNTGELFF. The DNA of the CDR3 is TGTGCCAGCTCACCATCTTACAGGAACACCGGGGAGCTGTTTTTT.